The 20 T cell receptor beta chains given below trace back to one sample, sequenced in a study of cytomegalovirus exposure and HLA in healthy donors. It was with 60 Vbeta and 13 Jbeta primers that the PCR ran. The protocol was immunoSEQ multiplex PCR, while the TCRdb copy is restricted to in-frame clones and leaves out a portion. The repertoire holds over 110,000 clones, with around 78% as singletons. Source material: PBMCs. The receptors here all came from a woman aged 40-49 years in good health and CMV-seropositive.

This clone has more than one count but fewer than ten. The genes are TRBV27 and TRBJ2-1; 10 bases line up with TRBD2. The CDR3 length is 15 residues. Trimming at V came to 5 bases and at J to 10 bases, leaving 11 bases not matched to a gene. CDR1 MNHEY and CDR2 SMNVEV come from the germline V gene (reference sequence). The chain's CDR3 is CASSPRTSGIAEQFF. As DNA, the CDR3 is TGTGCCAGCAGTCCTCGAACTAGCGGGATAGCGGAGCAGTTCTTC.

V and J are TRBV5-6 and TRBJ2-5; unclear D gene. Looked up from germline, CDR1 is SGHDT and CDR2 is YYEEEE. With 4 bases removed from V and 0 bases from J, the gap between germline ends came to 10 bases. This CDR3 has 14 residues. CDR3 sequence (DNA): TGTGCCAGCAGCCCGGGTCGGTACCAAGAGACCCAGTACTTC. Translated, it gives CASSPGRYQETQYF.

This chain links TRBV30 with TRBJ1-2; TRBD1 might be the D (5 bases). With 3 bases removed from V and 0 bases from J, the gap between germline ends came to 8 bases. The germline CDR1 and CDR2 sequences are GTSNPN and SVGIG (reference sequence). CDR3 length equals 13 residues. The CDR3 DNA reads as TGTGCCTGGAGCCCAGGGACTAACTATGGCTACACCTTC. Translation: CAWSPGTNYGYTF.

Here the CDR3 reads CASSLATTASTGELFF. CDR3 DNA sequence: TGTGCCAGCAGCTTAGCTACGACAGCGAGCACCGGGGAGCTGTTTTTT. The V gene is TRBV11-3, the J gene TRBJ2-2; D might be TRBD1 (5 bases). Germline loops: CDR1 SGHNT, CDR2 YENEEA. V was clipped by 1 base and J by 4 bases, with 13 bases between them. This CDR3 is built from 16 residues.

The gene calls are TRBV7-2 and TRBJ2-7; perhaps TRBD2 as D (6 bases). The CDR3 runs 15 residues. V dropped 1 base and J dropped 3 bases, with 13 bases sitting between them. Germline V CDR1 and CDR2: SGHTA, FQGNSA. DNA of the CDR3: TGTGCCAGCAGCTTAGGCAGCGGGCCCAGCTACGAGCAGTACTTC. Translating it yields CASSLGSGPSYEQYF. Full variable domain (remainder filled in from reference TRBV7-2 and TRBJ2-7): GAGVSQSPSNKVTEKGKDVELRCDPISGHTALYWYRQSLGQGLEFLIYFQGNSAPDKSGLPSDRFSAERTGGSVSTLTIQRTQQEDSAVYLCASSLGSGPSYEQYFGPGTRLTVT.

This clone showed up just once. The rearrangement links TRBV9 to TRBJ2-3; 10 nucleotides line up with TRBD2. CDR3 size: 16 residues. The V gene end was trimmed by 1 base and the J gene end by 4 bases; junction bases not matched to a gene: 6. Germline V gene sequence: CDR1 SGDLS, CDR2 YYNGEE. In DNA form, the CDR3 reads TGTGCCAGCAGCGTAAGGGCTAGCGGGAGTGCAGATACGCAGTATTTT. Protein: CASSVRASGSADTQYF.

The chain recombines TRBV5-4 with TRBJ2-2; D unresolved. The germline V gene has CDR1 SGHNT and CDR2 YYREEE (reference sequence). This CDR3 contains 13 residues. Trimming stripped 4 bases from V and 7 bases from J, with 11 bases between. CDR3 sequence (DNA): TGTGCCAGCAGCCGCGACACCGACGGGGAGCTGTTTTTT. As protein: CASSRDTDGELFF.

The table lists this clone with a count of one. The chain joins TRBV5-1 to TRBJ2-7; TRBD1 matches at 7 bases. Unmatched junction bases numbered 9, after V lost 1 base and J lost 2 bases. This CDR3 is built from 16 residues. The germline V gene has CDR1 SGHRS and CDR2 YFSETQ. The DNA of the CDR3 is TGCGCCAGCAGCTTGACCTTGACAGGGTTAACCTACGAGCAGTACTTC. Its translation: CASSLTLTGLTYEQYF.

The CDR3, as DNA: TGTGCCAGCTCACCAGGGCAACTTAGCTCCTACAATGAGCAGTTCTTC. Its protein is CASSPGQLSSYNEQFF. The chain couples TRBV18 to TRBJ2-1; no firm D call. Between the trimmed V and J ends, which lost 2 bases and 0 bases, there was a span of 11 bases. The CDR3 has 16 amino acids. CDR1 is KGHSH, CDR2 LQKENI, per germline. The full variable domain, its missing parts supplied by reference TRBV18 and TRBJ2-1, is NAGVMQNPRHLVRRRGQEARLRCSPMKGHSHVYWYRQLPEEGLKFMVYLQKENIIDESGMPKERFSAEFPKEGPSILRIQQVVRGDSAAYFCASSPGQLSSYNEQFFGPGTRLTVL.

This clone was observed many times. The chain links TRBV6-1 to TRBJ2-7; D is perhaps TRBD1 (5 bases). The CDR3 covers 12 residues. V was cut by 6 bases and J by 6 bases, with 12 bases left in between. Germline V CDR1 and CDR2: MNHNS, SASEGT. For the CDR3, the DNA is TGTGCCAGCAGCATGAGAAGGGGCGAGCAGTACTTC. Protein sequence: CASSMRRGEQYF.

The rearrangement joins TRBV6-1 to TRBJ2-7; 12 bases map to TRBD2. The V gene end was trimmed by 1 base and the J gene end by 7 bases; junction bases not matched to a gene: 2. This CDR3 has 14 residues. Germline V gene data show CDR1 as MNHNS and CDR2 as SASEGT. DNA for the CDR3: TGTGCCAGCAGTGAAGGGGGGACTAGCGGGGAGCAGTACTTC. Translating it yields CASSEGGTSGEQYF.

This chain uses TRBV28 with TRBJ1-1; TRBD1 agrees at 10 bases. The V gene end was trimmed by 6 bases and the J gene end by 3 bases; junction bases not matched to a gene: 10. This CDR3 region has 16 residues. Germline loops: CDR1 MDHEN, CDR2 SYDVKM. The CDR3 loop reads CASSSRDRGMDTEAFF. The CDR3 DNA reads TGTGCCAGCAGCTCCCGGGACAGGGGAATGGACACTGAAGCTTTCTTT.

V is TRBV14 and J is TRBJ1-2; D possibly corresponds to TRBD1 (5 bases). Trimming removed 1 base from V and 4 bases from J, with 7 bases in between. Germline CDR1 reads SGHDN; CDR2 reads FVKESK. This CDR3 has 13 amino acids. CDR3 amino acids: CASSQGRVYGYTF. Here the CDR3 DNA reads TGTGCCAGCAGCCAAGGCAGGGTCTATGGCTACACCTTC.

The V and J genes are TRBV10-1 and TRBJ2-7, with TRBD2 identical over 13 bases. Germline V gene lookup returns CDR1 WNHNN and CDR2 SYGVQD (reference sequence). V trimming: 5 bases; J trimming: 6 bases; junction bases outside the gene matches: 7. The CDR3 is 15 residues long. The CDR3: CASSTGTSGTREQYF. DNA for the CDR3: TGCGCCAGCAGTACCGGGACTAGCGGGACTCGCGAGCAGTACTTC.

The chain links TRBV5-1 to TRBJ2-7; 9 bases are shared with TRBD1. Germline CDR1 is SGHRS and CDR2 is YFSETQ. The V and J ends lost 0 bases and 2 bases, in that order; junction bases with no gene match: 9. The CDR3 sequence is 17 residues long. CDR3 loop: CASSLVTPGQGAYEQYF. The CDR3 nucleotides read TGCGCCAGCAGCTTGGTTACGCCGGGACAGGGAGCCTACGAGCAGTACTTC.

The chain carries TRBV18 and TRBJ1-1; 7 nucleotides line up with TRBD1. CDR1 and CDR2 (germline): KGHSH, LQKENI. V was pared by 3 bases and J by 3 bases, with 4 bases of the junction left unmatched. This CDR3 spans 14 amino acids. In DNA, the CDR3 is TGTGCCAGCTCACCGACAGGGCGGGACACTGAAGCTTTCTTT. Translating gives CASSPTGRDTEAFF.

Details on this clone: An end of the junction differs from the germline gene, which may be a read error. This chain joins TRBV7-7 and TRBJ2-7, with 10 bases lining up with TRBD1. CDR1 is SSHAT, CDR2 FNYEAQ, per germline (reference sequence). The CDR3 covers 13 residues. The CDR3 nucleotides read TGTGCTAGCAGCCCGACAGGGGGCGACGAGCAGTACTTC. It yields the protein CASSPTGGDEQYF. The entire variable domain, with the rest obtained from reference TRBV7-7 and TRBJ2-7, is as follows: GAGVSQSPRYKVTKRGQDVTLRCDPISSHATLYWYQQALGQGPEFLTYFNYEAQPDKSGLPSDRFSAERPEGSISTLTIQRTEQRDSAMYRCASSPTGGDEQYFGPGTRLTVT.

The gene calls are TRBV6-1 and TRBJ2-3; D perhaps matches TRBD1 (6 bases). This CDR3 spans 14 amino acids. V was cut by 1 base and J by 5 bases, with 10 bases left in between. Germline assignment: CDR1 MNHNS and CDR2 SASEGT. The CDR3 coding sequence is TGTGCCAGCAGTGAAGGGGGGCGGGTAGATACGCAGTATTTT. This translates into CASSEGGRVDTQYF.

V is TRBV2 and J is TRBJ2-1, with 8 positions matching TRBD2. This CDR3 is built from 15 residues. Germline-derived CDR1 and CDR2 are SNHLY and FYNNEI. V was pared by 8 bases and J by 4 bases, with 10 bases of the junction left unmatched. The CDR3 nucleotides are TGTGCCAGCTCCCTAGCGGGCCCCCAGTACAATGAGCAGTTCTTC. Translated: CASSLAGPQYNEQFF.

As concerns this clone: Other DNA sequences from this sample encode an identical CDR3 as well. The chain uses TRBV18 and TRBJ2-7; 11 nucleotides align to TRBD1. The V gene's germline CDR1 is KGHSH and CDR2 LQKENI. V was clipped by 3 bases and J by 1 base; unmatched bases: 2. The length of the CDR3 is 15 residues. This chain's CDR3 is CASSPGTGGSYEQYF. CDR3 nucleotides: TGTGCCAGCTCACCCGGGACAGGGGGATCCTACGAGCAGTACTTC.